This TCR beta chain was identified during a study of blood T cell repertoires in COVID-19. Whole-study context: The origin of the acute and convalescent COVID-19 samples was the United States, Italy and Spain. PBMCs, B-cell-depleted T cells, or T cells were the source of the cDNA or gDNA that made up the material.

Enrollment of patients from Seattle took place during active infection, with longitudinal follow-up. This CDR3 has 13 amino acids. V was trimmed by 7 bases and J by 4 bases, leaving 14 bases between them. From germline, CDR1 is MNHNY and CDR2 SVGAGI (reference sequence). Original handling: Amplifying reference gene primers gave estimates of nucleated cell counts. Measured with immunoSEQ multiplex PCR; TCRdb has only the in-frame clones, and not every one. The V and J calls and clone size come from that table; D and trimming were worked out from the DNA. The sample consists of about 500,000 clones, around nine tenths of them appearing once.

The rearrangement links TRBV6-6 to TRBJ2-7; D perhaps matches TRBD1 (6 bases). Sequencing was carried out using peripheral blood. This clonotype originated in a woman between 45 and 65 years old with COVID-19, enrolled during active disease. CDR3 nucleotide sequence: TGTGCCAGCAACCTTGGGGGCGGGTACGAGCAGTACTTC. Amino acid sequence: CASNLGGGYEQYF.